The 5 T cell receptor beta chains below were found in one sample sequenced in a study of blood T cells in healthy people across ages. With a J-beta primer mix and a sample-barcoded 5' primer, a second PCR ran about 6 to 11 cycles. Using its own MiXCR run on the 5' RACE reads, TCRdb lists one record per CDR3 protein. The repertoire has some 1.5 million distinct CDR3 sequences, 28% of them found once; the top ten carry more than 6%. The sequenced sample was blood. The receptor source for this set is a woman aged 25 to 45 in good health.

J is TRBJ2-1 and V is TRBV5-1; 8 bases agree with TRBD2. Germline CDR1 is SGHRS and CDR2 is YFSETQ. V was pared by 0 bases and J by 4 bases, with 3 bases of the junction left unmatched. This CDR3 is built from 15 residues. CDR3 loop: CASSLDLAGYNEQFF. The DNA for the CDR3 is TGCGCCAGCAGCTTGGATCTAGCGGGTTACAATGAGCAGTTCTTC.

The gene calls are TRBV12-3 or TRBV12-4 and TRBJ1-2; 8 positions match TRBD1. This CDR3 is built from 15 residues. V shed 3 bases, J shed 2 bases, and the junction held 5 bases outside the gene matches. Written as DNA, the CDR3 is TGTGCCAGCAGTTTTGACAGGGGAACCAACTATGGCTACACCTTC. Its translation is CASSFDRGTNYGYTF.

This chain links TRBV27 with TRBJ1-4, with 8 nucleotides matching TRBD1. This CDR3 spans 14 amino acids. Germline-derived CDR1 and CDR2 are MNHEY and SMNVEV (reference sequence). Unmatched junction bases numbered 7, after V lost 6 bases and J lost 7 bases. CDR3 loop: CASRGDRFGEKLFF. In DNA form, the CDR3 reads TGTGCCAGCAGGGGGGACAGGTTCGGTGAAAAACTGTTTTTT.

Worth noting for this clonotype: At one boundary the junction diverges from the germline segment, which might be a read error. In DNA, the CDR3 is TGTGCCAGCAGTACGAGGGGGAGCGGGGCATACAATGAGCAGTTCTTC. Encoded protein: CASSTRGSGAYNEQFF. V is TRBV19 and J is TRBJ2-1; a possible D gene is TRBD2 (7 bases). CDR1 and CDR2 (germline): LNHDA, SQIVND (reference sequence). The CDR3 is 16 amino acids.

This clonotype was seen a handful of times. The gene calls are TRBV5-1 and TRBJ2-4; 7 positions match TRBD1. The DNA end is more similar to TRBJ2-7, so the J call may be wrong. CDR3 length equals 16 residues. Germline values: CDR1 SGHRS, CDR2 YFSETQ. The CDR3 DNA reads TGCGCCAGCAGTTCGGGACAGACTACTTGGGCTAGCGAGCAGTACTTC. This sequence encodes CASSSGQTTWASEQYF.